This T cell receptor beta chain was captured in a study of blood T cell repertoires in COVID-19. Study details: T cells, B-cell-depleted T cells, or PBMCs supplied cDNA or gDNA.

V lost 5 bases and J lost 7; bases outside the gene matches: 13. Germline V gene data show CDR1 as SGHTA and CDR2 as FQGTGA. This CDR3 has 16 residues. Source study methods: Reference gene primer amplification gave estimated nucleated cell counts. TCRdb's copy holds only in-frame clones and misses some; the assay was immunoSEQ multiplex PCR. The V and J calls and clone size were taken over from that table, and D and trimming were inferred from the DNA. The table includes 80,000 to 100,000 clones, approximately 79% detected once. The sequence derives from a man in his 70s with COVID-19, enrolled during active disease. The chain uses TRBV7-3 and TRBJ2-3; 9 positions match TRBD2. The specimen sequenced was peripheral blood. The CDR3 is CASSPQLAGAVNTQYF. The CDR3 bases are TGTGCCAGCAGCCCTCAACTAGCGGGCGCCGTAAATACGCAGTATTTT. Based on the CDR3 plus reference TRBV7-3 and TRBJ2-3, the full variable domain is GAGVSQTPSNKVTEKGKYVELRCDPISGHTALYWYRQSLGQGPEFLIYFQGTGAADDSGLPNDRFFAVRPEGSVSTLKIQRTERGDSAVYLCASSPQLAGAVNTQYFGPGTRLTVL.